This TCR beta chain emerged from a study of shared clonotypes between healthy human individuals. Study-wide background: Sampling drew on donors who were a couple of women and three men aged 18 to 49.

Turning to this clone: Its antigen is not known.

Study conclusions and caveats: Sampling included only blood; tissue repertoires likely differ.

Data came from immunoSEQ multiplex PCR; TCRdb stores just in-frame clones and leaves some out. The profile covers approximately 2.1 million clones, with 85% to 95% appearing a single time and 0.39% taken by the ten largest. The V end was cut by 3 bases, the J end by 3 bases, with 8 bases between. There are 12 residues in the CDR3. CDR1 and CDR2 (germline): SQVTM, ANQGSEA. Sequenced material: naive CD4+ T cells from PBMCs. As to subset: CD45RA+ positively selected. The sequence was obtained from a man between 18 and 29 years old in good health. Some clones in this sample may be carry-over from other donors' samples. The chain carries TRBV29-1 and TRBJ2-5; perhaps TRBD2 as D (6 bases). The CDR3 bases are TGCAGCGTTGACTGGGGGGAAGAGACCCAGTACTTC. Translation: CSVDWGEETQYF.